This entry is about one T cell receptor (beta chain). As yet, its antigen is unknown. The trim removed 7 bases at V and 4 bases at J, leaving 12 bases unmatched. Germline V gene lookup returns CDR1 SGHRS and CDR2 YFSETQ. The CDR3 is made up of 16 amino acids. This record comes from a study of T cell responses to AZD1222 COVID-19 vaccine. Study-wide results and limits: CD4 TCRs covered the whole spike, strongest at regions 160-218 and 743-854. With two AZD1222 doses given, Spike-specific TCR breadth and depth both rose. In a largely white British group with more females than males, clonal diversity was possibly underestimated. Baseline seropositives among AZD1222 recipients totaled only 5 to 7.

Assay: immunoSEQ multiplex PCR; the TCRdb copy retains only in-frame clones and omits some. The sample carries some 100,000 clones, roughly 90% recorded once. This TCR was recovered from an adult in good health. The source was peripheral blood, collected on day 0 of AZD1222 vaccination. This sequence joins TRBV5-1 and TRBJ2-2; 8 bases align to TRBD1. CDR3 in DNA: TGCGCCAGCGGCATCGGACAGGGAAGCGGCACCGGGGAGCTGTTTTTT. Its translation: CASGIGQGSGTGELFF.